This T cell receptor beta chain was captured by sequencing in a study of control samples from healthy donors and cancer patients. V trimming: 4 bases; J trimming: 8 bases; junction bases outside the gene matches: 4. CDR3 length: 12 residues. Germline V gives CDR1 SGHRS, CDR2 YFSETQ. Clones were read by immunoSEQ multiplex PCR, and TCRdb kept only the in-frame ones, dropping some. The sample gives 85,000 to 95,000 clones, about 88% of which show up once; 14% is in the top ten. The rearrangement joins TRBV5-1 to TRBJ1-2; 8 nucleotides line up with TRBD1. Sample: blood. This TCR came from a woman aged 70-85 years in good health. CDR3 loop: CASSPGQGGYTF. The CDR3 DNA follows: TGCGCCAGCAGCCCCGGACAGGGAGGCTACACCTTC. Full variable domain (outside the CDR3, taken from reference TRBV5-1 and TRBJ1-2): KAGVTQTPRYLIKTRGQQVTLSCSPISGHRSVSWYQQTPGQGLQFLFEYFSETQRNKGNFPGRFSGRQFSNSRSEMNVSTLELGDSALYLCASSPGQGGYTFGSGTRLTVV.